This T cell receptor beta chain is from a study of cytomegalovirus exposure and HLA in healthy donors. Study in general: Of all 398 donors who were genotyped, 75% to 85% belonged to the Caucasian-associated ancestry cluster. Regarding the study as a whole: TCR beta sequences reportedly predicted most subjects' HLA-A and HLA-B alleles accurately.

Use of 60 Vbeta and 13 Jbeta primers characterized the PCR. Repertoires were generated with immunoSEQ multiplex PCR, while TCRdb's copy carries only in-frame clones and drops some. In the table there are 150,000 to 200,000 clones, about 62% of which are singletons. Germline loops: CDR1 MNHEY, CDR2 SVGAGI. V was trimmed by 0 bases and J by 4 bases, leaving 10 bases between them. This CDR3 spans 15 amino acids. Regarding this clone: Its specificity is not known.

V usage is TRBV6-5 and J usage is TRBJ1-3; D is uncertain. Sequences were obtained from PBMCs. This sequence originates from a man in his forties or fifties in good health and CMV-seronegative. The CDR3 here is CASSYSHSPGNTIYF. The CDR3 DNA reads TGTGCCAGCAGTTACTCGCACAGCCCCGGAAACACCATATATTTT.